A single T cell receptor beta chain is shown here with its context. Trimming removed 4 bases from V and 3 bases from J, with 17 bases in between. This CDR3 has 15 amino acids. CDR1 is SGHKS, CDR2 YYEKEE, per germline (reference sequence). The table came from immunoSEQ multiplex PCR; TCRdb's copy has only in-frame clones and leaves some out. The repertoire has 17,000 or so clones, approximately 81% of them found once; the top ten carry roughly 19%. The data belong to a study of T cell changes during pregnancy in multiple sclerosis. This chain connects TRBV5-5 to TRBJ2-7, with a possible D match to TRBD2 (6 bases). The sample was CD8+ T cells from peripheral blood mononuclear cells, taken in the third trimester of pregnancy. This TCR was recovered from a female donor in good health, enrolled as a control in a pregnancy study. The CDR3 spells CASSQDLGDFYEQYF. DNA for the CDR3: TGTGCCAGCAGCCAAGATTTAGGGGACTTCTACGAGCAGTACTTC.